What follows are 27 T cell receptor beta chains derived from one specimen sequenced in a study of T cells in Graves' hyperthyroidism and ophthalmopathy. Template material for amplifying TCR beta CDR3 regions consisted of RNA transcripts. HTBI primers drove first-round RT-PCR of the TCR CDR3. TCRdb called the multiplex PCR reads again in MiXCR, with one record for every CDR3 protein. The data show more than 450,000 distinct CDR3 sequences, 15% to 20% seen once. The sample consisted of blood. The receptors were sampled from a man aged 40-49 years with Graves' ophthalmopathy.

The genes are TRBV4-1 and TRBJ1-5; TRBD1 aligns across 7 bases. The CDR3 consists of 15 residues. V dropped 4 bases and J dropped 3; count of bases not matched to a gene: 6. The germline V gene encodes CDR1 MGHRA and CDR2 YSYEKL. Here the CDR3 DNA reads TGCGCCAGCAGCCTTGTGGGACAGAACAATCAGCCCCAGCATTTT. Amino acids: CASSLVGQNNQPQHF.

This clonotype was recorded only once. The chain carries TRBV3-1 and TRBJ1-1; a possible D gene is TRBD1 (6 bases). The germline CDR1 and CDR2 sequences are LGHDT and YNNKEL (reference sequence). Trimming stripped 4 bases from V and 5 bases from J, with 20 bases between. The CDR3 covers 16 residues. CDR3 bases: TGTGCCAGCAGCCCCCAATCGGGGGGGAGGGGGACTGAAGCTTTCTTT. This sequence encodes CASSPQSGGRGTEAFF.

The chain carries TRBV15 and TRBJ1-2; D not resolved. CDR1 is LNHNV, CDR2 YYDKDF, per germline (reference sequence). V dropped 1 base and J dropped 0 bases, with 6 bases sitting between them. The CDR3 loop spans 14 amino acids. CDR3 in DNA: TGTGCCACCAGCAGAGTCGGCTCTAACTATGGCTACACCTTC. Amino acid sequence: CATSRVGSNYGYTF.

This rearrangement joins TRBV2 to TRBJ1-6; unclear D gene. Per the germline V gene, CDR1 is SNHLY and CDR2 is FYNNEI. Trimming took off 4 bases at V and 8 bases at J, with 15 bases between the two ends. The CDR3 runs to 15 residues. The CDR3 here is CASSVVGWSDSPLHF. The CDR3 DNA follows: TGTGCCAGCAGTGTTGTGGGTTGGTCGGATTCACCCCTCCACTTT.

V and J are TRBV28 and TRBJ2-1, with 11 positions matching TRBD2. The germline gives CDR1 MDHEN, CDR2 SYDVKM. The CDR3 loop spans 22 amino acids. V dropped 1 base and J dropped 4; count of bases not matched to a gene: 21. CDR3 loop: CASSLLSLSGLAGGLGYNEQFF. As DNA, the CDR3 is TGTGCCAGCAGTTTATTATCCCTCTCTGGACTAGCGGGCGGACTCGGGTACAATGAGCAGTTCTTC.

This clonotype showed up many times. Here the CDR3 reads CASSPTGGSRYEQYF. The CDR3 nucleotides read TGTGCCAGCAGCCCCACAGGCGGGAGTCGATACGAGCAGTACTTC. The chain joins TRBV28 to TRBJ2-7; TRBD2 aligns across 7 bases. The germline V gene has CDR1 MDHEN and CDR2 SYDVKM. CDR3 size: 15 residues. J lost 4 bases, V lost 6 bases, and 12 bases had no gene match. Together with reference TRBV28 and TRBJ2-7, the CDR3 gives the full variable domain: DVKVTQSSRYLVKRTGEKVFLECVQDMDHENMFWYRQDPGLGLRLIYFSYDVKMKEKGDIPEGYSVSREKKERFSLILESASTNQTSMYLCASSPTGGSRYEQYFGPGTRLTVT.

This clonotype was counted many times. This rearrangement joins TRBV4-2 to TRBJ1-1; D is uncertain. Germline V gene lookup returns CDR1 LGHNA and CDR2 YNFKEQ. The CDR3 is made up of 14 amino acids. Trimming removed 1 base at V and 0 bases at J, with 6 bases between. CDR3 residues: CASSQGVVNTEAFF. CDR3 nucleotide sequence: TGTGCCAGCAGCCAAGGTGTTGTGAACACTGAAGCTTTCTTT.

This clonotype has a handful of counts. The gene calls are TRBV3-1 and TRBJ2-2; no clear D gene. There are 13 residues in the CDR3. Germline CDR1 LGHDT, CDR2 YNNKEL (reference sequence). The V and J ends lost 1 base and 9 bases respectively, with 9 bases between them. CDR3 sequence: CASSQAGFWELFF. CDR3 nucleotides: TGTGCCAGCAGCCAAGCAGGTTTCTGGGAGCTGTTTTTT.

This clonotype was picked up a small number of times. The chain links TRBV29-1 to TRBJ2-3; 10 bases fit TRBD2. The junction had 7 bases not matched to a gene; V was cut back by 4 bases and J by 6 bases. The germline CDR1 and CDR2 sequences are SQVTM and ANQGSEA. The CDR3 has 14 amino acids. Written as DNA, the CDR3 is TGCAGCGTTGCGGCTAGCGGGGGCCTGGATACGCAGTATTTT. This gives the protein CSVAASGGLDTQYF.

This clonotype showed up just a few times. The CDR3: CAWSVLAGGPRETQYF. For the CDR3, the DNA is TGTGCCTGGAGTGTACTAGCGGGGGGGCCTAGGGAGACCCAGTACTTC. The chain employs TRBV30 and TRBJ2-5, with TRBD2 matching over 13 bases. The J segment lost 5 bases and the V segment lost 0 bases, leaving 6 bases of the junction unmatched. CDR3 length: 16 amino acids. Looked up from germline, CDR1 is GTSNPN and CDR2 is SVGIG (reference sequence).

The V call is TRBV20-1, the J call TRBJ2-3; D is uncertain. The V end was cut by 0 bases, the J end by 2 bases, with 6 bases between. Germline CDR1 DFQATT, CDR2 SNEGSKA (reference sequence). The CDR3 consists of 13 residues. CDR3 sequence (DNA): TGCAGTGCTAGAGACCCCTACACAGATACGCAGTATTTT. Its translation: CSARDPYTDTQYF.

A note on this clonotype: An end of the junction differs from the germline gene, which may be a read error. J is TRBJ2-2 and V is TRBV5-4; perhaps TRBD1 as D (6 bases). CDR1 is SGHNT and CDR2 is YYREEE in the germline V gene (reference sequence). The CDR3 length is 16 residues. The CDR3 reads CASSSRRQGNAGELFF. The CDR3 coding sequence is TGTGCCAGCAGCTCGCGTAGGCAGGGGAACGCCGGGGAGCTGTTTTTT. The full variable domain, in which reference TRBV5-4 and TRBJ2-2 provide the parts outside the CDR3, is ETGVTQSPTHLIKTRGQQVTLRCSSQSGHNTVSWYQQALGQGPQFIFQYYREEENGRGNFPPRFSGLQFPNYSSELNVNALELDDSALYLCASSSRRQGNAGELFFGEGSRLTVL.

V and J are TRBV27 and TRBJ2-2; D unresolved. Trimming left V 3 bases short and J 2 bases short, with 7 bases between. This CDR3 has 14 residues. The germline CDR1 and CDR2 sequences are MNHEY and SMNVEV (reference sequence). As DNA, the CDR3 is TGTGCCAGCAGTTTTAATAGTAACACCGGGGAGCTGTTTTTT. It encodes CASSFNSNTGELFF.

This clonotype was observed a few times. The gene calls are TRBV14 and TRBJ2-1; D is perhaps TRBD1 or TRBD2 (5 bases each). The CDR3 totals 13 residues. Germline lookup yields CDR1 SGHDN and CDR2 FVKESK. V shed 1 base and J shed 8 bases, with 9 bases lying between them. CDR3 region: CASSQVRDHEQFF. Here the CDR3 DNA reads TGTGCCAGCAGCCAAGTTCGGGACCATGAGCAGTTCTTC.

This clonotype was counted once. The chain carries TRBV6-1 and TRBJ2-1; 9 nucleotides match TRBD2. The CDR3 has 11 amino acids. The junction had 2 bases not matched to a gene; V was cut back by 8 bases and J by 9 bases. Germline CDR1 and CDR2: MNHNS and SASEGT. For the CDR3, the DNA is TGTGCCAGCCCTAGCGGGGCTGAGCAGTTCTTC. Its translation: CASPSGAEQFF.

At least ten counts were recorded for this clonotype. The chain uses TRBV27 and TRBJ1-5; 9 positions match TRBD1. CDR3 size: 18 residues. Germline trimming cut 5 bases from V and 2 bases from J; bases unmatched to any gene: 13. Germline assignment: CDR1 MNHEY and CDR2 SMNVEV (reference sequence). CDR3 protein: CASSPGYTTGGRNQPQHF. Written as DNA, the CDR3 is TGTGCCAGCAGTCCGGGTTACACAACAGGGGGCCGCAATCAGCCCCAGCATTTT.

This chain uses TRBV6-5 with TRBJ2-5, with 11 bases matching TRBD2. There are 19 residues in the CDR3. Unmatched junction bases numbered 16, after V lost 5 bases and J lost 2 bases. Germline CDR1 and CDR2: MNHEY and SVGAGI. The CDR3 region is CASSLPMGTSGRWQETQYF. In DNA form, the CDR3 reads TGTGCCAGCAGTCTACCGATGGGGACTAGCGGTCGTTGGCAAGAGACCCAGTACTTC.

The chain employs TRBV7-9 and TRBJ1-2; TRBD1 matches at 10 bases. Germline V gene lookup returns CDR1 SEHNR and CDR2 FQNEAQ (reference sequence). With V trimmed by 4 bases and J by 5 bases, 7 bases remained unmatched. CDR3 length: 15 amino acids. CDR3 region: CASSSGTGERYGYTF. CDR3 bases: TGTGCCAGCAGCTCAGGGACAGGGGAGAGGTATGGCTACACCTTC.

There are many counts of this clonotype. V gene TRBV6-1 combines with J gene TRBJ2-2; 8 nucleotides match TRBD2. V lost 5 bases and J lost 6; bases outside the gene matches: 8. Germline lookup yields CDR1 MNHNS and CDR2 SASEGT. The CDR3 loop spans 15 amino acids. The CDR3 sequence is CASSLRGGTAGELFF. The CDR3 DNA reads as TGTGCCAGCAGTCTTCGCGGGGGGACCGCCGGGGAGCTGTTTTTT.

This rearrangement joins TRBV6-2 or TRBV6-3 to TRBJ2-5, with D unclear. Germline V gene lookup returns CDR1 MNHEY and CDR2 SVGEGT. This CDR3 contains 14 residues. Between the trimmed V and J ends, which lost 5 bases and 5 bases, there was a span of 15 bases. The CDR3 coding sequence is TGTGCCAGCAGTCGACGAGCTGATAGGGAGACCCAGTACTTC. Protein: CASSRRADRETQYF.

This clonotype showed up just a few times. The V call is TRBV10-3, the J call TRBJ2-3; D remains ambiguous. The length of the CDR3 is 16 residues. V lost 0 bases to trimming and J lost 0 bases, with 10 bases between them. Germline values: CDR1 ENHRY, CDR2 SYGVKD. The DNA for the CDR3 is TGTGCCATCAGTGAGTCTGTGGGGTCTAGCACAGATACGCAGTATTTT. Its translation: CAISESVGSSTDTQYF.

This clonotype was seen at least ten times. V gene TRBV12-3 or TRBV12-4 combines with J gene TRBJ2-2; D not certain. V was pared by 6 bases and J by 2 bases, with 7 bases between. CDR3 length: 13 residues. CDR3 bases: TGTGCCAGCAGCTTTACTAACACCGGGGAGCTGTTTTTT. Protein product: CASSFTNTGELFF.

This clonotype was counted ten times or more. The chain carries TRBV28 and TRBJ2-1, with 11 bases aligning to TRBD2. Per the germline V gene, CDR1 is MDHEN and CDR2 is SYDVKM. Losses at the gene ends were 6 bases for V and 4 bases for J; bases not matched to a gene: 5. CDR3 length: 15 amino acids. CDR3 DNA sequence: TGTGCCAGCAGCCCAAGACTAGCGGGGTACAATGAGCAGTTCTTC. Amino acid sequence: CASSPRLAGYNEQFF.

V is TRBV19 and J is TRBJ2-7, with D unclear. Germline CDR1 LNHDA, CDR2 SQIVND (reference sequence). The CDR3 consists of 13 residues. V was pared by 4 bases and J by 4 bases, with 11 bases between. CDR3 sequence reads: CASSTHEGYEQYF. DNA of the CDR3: TGTGCCAGTAGTACCCATGAAGGGTACGAGCAGTACTTC.

This clonotype was seen a few times. V gene TRBV19 combines with J gene TRBJ1-1; D unclear. The CDR3 consists of 17 residues. The ends were cut back, 4 bases at V and 0 bases at J, with 18 bases in the middle. Germline lookup yields CDR1 LNHDA and CDR2 SQIVND (reference sequence). The CDR3 region has the DNA TGTGCCAGTAGTACAATACTCAAAGACATAGTGAACACTGAAGCTTTCTTT. Translation gives CASSTILKDIVNTEAFF.

Note on this clonotype: A much larger clone is a single base away; this may be a read error. The chain joins TRBV28 to TRBJ2-5; D possibly corresponds to TRBD2 (7 bases). The germline V and J ends were trimmed by 2 bases and 7 bases, with 23 bases remaining between them. The CDR3 consists of 17 residues. CDR1 is MDHEN, CDR2 SYDVKM, per germline. CDR3 DNA: TGTGCCAGCAGTTTAGTTGGCGGAACCGGGGGGCGGGGGACCCAGTACTTC. It encodes CASSLVGGTGGRGTQYF.

At least ten counts were recorded for this clonotype. J is TRBJ1-6 and V is TRBV2, with TRBD1 matching 8 bases. This CDR3 has 14 residues. The junction had 4 bases not matched to a gene; V was cut back by 5 bases and J by 7 bases. The V gene's germline CDR1 is SNHLY and CDR2 FYNNEI. CDR3 loop: CASSIDRGNSPLHF. In DNA, the CDR3 is TGTGCCAGCAGTATTGACAGGGGAAATTCACCCCTCCACTTT.